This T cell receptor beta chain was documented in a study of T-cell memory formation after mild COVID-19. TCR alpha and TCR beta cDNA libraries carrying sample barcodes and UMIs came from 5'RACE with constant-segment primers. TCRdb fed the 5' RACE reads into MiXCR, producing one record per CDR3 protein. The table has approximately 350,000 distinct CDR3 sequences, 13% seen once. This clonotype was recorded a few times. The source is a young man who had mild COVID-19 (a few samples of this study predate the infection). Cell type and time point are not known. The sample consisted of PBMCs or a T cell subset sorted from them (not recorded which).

This CDR3 is CSAPPSGVGAQYF. The CDR3 region has the DNA TGCAGTGCTCCCCCTAGCGGGGTCGGGGCCCAGTACTTC. The chain uses TRBV20-1 and TRBJ2-5; 9 bases agree with TRBD2. CDR3 length: 13 amino acids. Germline-derived CDR1 and CDR2 are DFQATT and SNEGSKA (reference sequence). V shed 5 bases and J 9 bases; nucleotides not matched to a gene: 10.